Below, 8 T cell receptor beta chains from the same sample are listed, as sequenced in a study of early T cells in non-severe SARS-CoV-2 infection. One entry per CDR3 protein results from TCRdb running MiXCR on the 5' RACE reads. The sample contains around 30,000 distinct CDR3 sequences, under 6% of which appear only once. The sample taken for sequencing was whole blood. These receptors came from an adult who was a healthcare worker with PCR-confirmed SARS-CoV-2 infection or an uninfected control (not recorded which).

This clonotype was found many times. The chain has TRBV4-1 and TRBJ2-1; perhaps D is TRBD1 or TRBD2 (7 bases each). The CDR3 extends over 18 amino acids. V was shortened by 0 bases and J by 3 bases, with 18 bases between the two germline ends. CDR1 MGHRA and CDR2 YSYEKL come from the germline V gene. The CDR3 loop reads CASSQDPRGAGDYNEQFF. The CDR3 nucleotides read TGCGCCAGCAGCCAAGACCCCAGGGGGGCGGGGGACTACAATGAGCAGTTCTTC.

This chain joins TRBV2 and TRBJ1-1; D is ambiguous. Per the germline V gene, CDR1 is SNHLY and CDR2 is FYNNEI. The CDR3 length is 13 residues. Trimming stripped 7 bases from V and 1 base from J, with 10 bases between. This CDR3 is CASNRSPNTEAFF. DNA of the CDR3: TGTGCCAGCAACCGGTCCCCGAACACTGAAGCTTTCTTT.

This clonotype appeared a few times. The V gene is TRBV24-1, the J gene TRBJ2-3; perhaps TRBD2 as D (5 bases). The CDR3 extends over 14 amino acids. V lost 7 bases to trimming and J lost 5 bases, with 15 bases between them. Germline V lookup: CDR1 KGHDR, CDR2 SFDVKD. CDR3 loop: CATSAMRAKDTQYF. CDR3 nucleotide sequence: TGTGCCACCAGCGCAATGAGGGCGAAAGATACGCAGTATTTT.

Details on this clonotype: This may be a read error, as it is one base from a much larger clone. The CDR3 ends on some other residue instead of the conserved phenylalanine or tryptophan, so this is likely a read error. The V and J genes are TRBV13 and TRBJ1-3, with unresolved D. Trimming took 3 bases from V and 0 from J, leaving 12 bases between them. This CDR3 has 16 amino acids. Germline lookup yields CDR1 PRHDT and CDR2 FYEKMQ (reference sequence). The CDR3 DNA follows: TGTGCCAGCAGCTTGAGGCGGCGGGTCTCTGGAAACACCATATATTTA. Translated: CASSLRRRVSGNTIYL.

This clonotype was observed at least ten times. V is TRBV12-3 or TRBV12-4 and J is TRBJ2-1, with 10 bases fitting TRBD2. This CDR3 is 11 amino acids long. With 3 bases clipped from V and 14 bases from J, the junction kept 1 base outside the gene matches. The CDR3 nucleotides are TGTGCCAGCAGTTTCGGACTAGCGGAGTTCTTC. It specifies CASSFGLAEFF.

This clonotype was observed at least ten times. This rearrangement joins TRBV20-1 to TRBJ1-4; D ambiguous. Trimming cost V 1 base and J 0 bases, with 6 bases left between them. The germline gives CDR1 DFQATT, CDR2 SNEGSKA (reference sequence). CDR3 length: 14 amino acids. CDR3 nucleotides: TGCAGTGCTAGAGGGGCAACAACTAATGAAAAACTGTTTTTT. Protein: CSARGATTNEKLFF.

This clonotype was detected only once. The chain employs TRBV27 and TRBJ2-3; 7 nucleotides line up with TRBD1. The CDR3 sequence is 16 residues long. Per germline, CDR1 MNHEY and CDR2 SMNVEV (reference sequence). V lost 4 bases, J lost 8 bases, and 15 bases stayed unmatched. CDR3 in DNA: TGTGCCAGCAGTTCCTACCCGGGACAGCCGATAATTACGCAGTATTTT. This encodes CASSSYPGQPIITQYF.

This clonotype was detected a few times. The chain recombines TRBV11-2 with TRBJ2-5, with D unresolved. Germline-derived CDR1 and CDR2 are SGHAT and FQNNGV. This CDR3 is built from 14 residues. V gave up 5 bases and J gave up 5 bases, with 15 bases separating them. The CDR3 DNA follows: TGTGCCAGCAGCGCCTCTTGGGTCGGGGAGACCCAGTACTTC. This translates into CASSASWVGETQYF. Full variable domain (outside the CDR3, taken from reference TRBV11-2 and TRBJ2-5): EAGVAQSPRYKIIEKRQSVAFWCNPISGHATLYWYQQILGQGPKLLIQFQNNGVVDDSQLPKDRFSAERLKGVDSTLKIQPAKLEDSAVYLCASSASWVGETQYFGPGTRLLVL.